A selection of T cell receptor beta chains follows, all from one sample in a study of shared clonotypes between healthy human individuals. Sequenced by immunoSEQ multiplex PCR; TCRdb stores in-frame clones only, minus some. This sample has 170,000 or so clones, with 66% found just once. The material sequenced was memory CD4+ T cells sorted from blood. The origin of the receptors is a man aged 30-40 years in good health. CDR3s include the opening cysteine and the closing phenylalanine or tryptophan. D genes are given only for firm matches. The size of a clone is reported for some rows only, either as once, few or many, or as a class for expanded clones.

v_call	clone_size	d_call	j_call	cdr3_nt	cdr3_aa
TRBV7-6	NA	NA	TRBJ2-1	TGTGCCAGCACCAAATCGCCGTGGGGACCTACCCTCTCCTACAATGAGCAGTTCTTC	CASTKSPWGPTLSYNEQFF
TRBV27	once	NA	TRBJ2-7	TGTGCCAGCAGTTTCCGACCCGGACTCTCCTACGAGCAGTACTTC	CASSFRPGLSYEQYF
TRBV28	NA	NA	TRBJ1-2	TGTGCCAGCAGGACGACAGTTCTTGGCTACACCTTC	CASRTTVLGYTF
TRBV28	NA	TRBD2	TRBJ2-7	TGTGCCAGCAGTTTTTACGCGGGAGACGGGTACGAGCAGTACTTC	CASSFYAGDGYEQYF
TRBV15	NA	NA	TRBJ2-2	TGTGCCACCAGCAGAGATTGGACCGGGGAGCTGTTTTTT	CATSRDWTGELFF
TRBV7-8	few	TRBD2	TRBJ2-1	TGTGCCAGCAGCTTAGTGTTGCTAGCGGGAGGGACCACATACAATGAGCAGTTCTTC	CASSLVLLAGGTTYNEQFF
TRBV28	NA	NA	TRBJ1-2	TGTGCCAGCAGTTCATTCCAGTTCGACTATGGCTACACCTTC	CASSSFQFDYGYTF
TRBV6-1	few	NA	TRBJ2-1	TGTGCCAGCAGTGCTAGCCCCACCCCCAATGAGCAGTTCTTC	CASSASPTPNEQFF
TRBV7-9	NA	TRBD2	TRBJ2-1	TGTGCCAGCAGCTTAGGGGTAGCGGGAGGGTACAATGAGCAGTTCTTC	CASSLGVAGGYNEQFF
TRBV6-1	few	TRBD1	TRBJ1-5	TGTGCCAGCCGCAGTCGGACAGGGGATTTGCCCCAGCATTTT	CASRSRTGDLPQHF
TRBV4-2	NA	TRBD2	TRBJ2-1	TGTGCCAGCATCCGGGACGCGGGAGGGCCTAGCTCCTACAATGAGCAGTTCTTC	CASIRDAGGPSSYNEQFF
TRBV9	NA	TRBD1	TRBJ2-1	TGTGCCAGCAGCGTGGGGACAGGGACCTACAATGAGCAGTTCTTC	CASSVGTGTYNEQFF
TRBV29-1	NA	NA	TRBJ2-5	TGCAGCGCCGGTCTGTTAGGAGAGACCCAGTACTTC	CSAGLLGETQYF
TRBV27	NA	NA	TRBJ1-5	TGTGCCAGCAGTGCCACAGGGAGTCGATCGGATCAGCCCCAGCATTTT	CASSATGSRSDQPQHF
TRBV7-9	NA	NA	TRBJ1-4	TGTGCCAGCAGCTTACTAGGGGGGATTGGGTCTAATGAAAAACTGTTTTTT	CASSLLGGIGSNEKLFF
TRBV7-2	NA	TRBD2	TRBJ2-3	TGTGCCAGCAGCATTAGGACTAGCGGGAGGACAGATACGCAGTATTTT	CASSIRTSGRTDTQYF
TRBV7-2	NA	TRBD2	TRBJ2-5	TGTGCCAGCAGCTTCGGACTAGCGGGTAAAGAGACCCAGTACTTC	CASSFGLAGKETQYF
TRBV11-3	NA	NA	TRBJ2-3	TGTGCCAGCAGCCCAGACCTCACAGATACGCAGTATTTT	CASSPDLTDTQYF
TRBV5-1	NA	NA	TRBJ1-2	TGCGCCAGCACACTCAGGGATCAGGGATATGGCTACACCTTC	CASTLRDQGYGYTF
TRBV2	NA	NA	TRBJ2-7	TGTGCCAGCCGAACGGGCTCAGCCCCCTACGAGCAGTACTTC	CASRTGSAPYEQYF
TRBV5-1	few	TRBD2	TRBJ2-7	TGCGCCAGCAGCTTGGATGGGAGGGCTCCCTACGAGCAGTACTTC	CASSLDGRAPYEQYF
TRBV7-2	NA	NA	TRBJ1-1	TGTGCCAGCAGCCCACAGACAGGATTGATGAACACTGAAGCTTTCTTT	CASSPQTGLMNTEAFF